Presented here are 21 T cell receptor beta chains from one specimen sequenced in a study of T cell responses to AZD1222 COVID-19 vaccine. Sequenced by immunoSEQ multiplex PCR; TCRdb stores in-frame clones only, minus some. Of over 110,000 clones listed, around 93% are singletons. This specimen consisted of peripheral blood, obtained on day 0 of AZD1222 vaccination. The receptor source for this set is an adult in good health.

The V call is TRBV21-1, the J call TRBJ2-2; TRBD2 is the table's D call, not checked against the DNA. TRBV21-1 is a pseudogene locus. The CDR3 runs 16 residues. The CDR3 nucleotides are TGTGCCAGCAGCAAAGCCCACCGGGTTCACACCGGGGAGCTGTTTTTT. Translated: CASSKAHRVHTGELFF.

This clone appeared a single time. CDR3 coding DNA: TGTGCCAGCAGCCAAGATCGGTGGGGGGTCGGCTACACCTTC. Its protein is CASSQDRWGVGYTF. The chain recombines TRBV14 with TRBJ1-2; possible D gene TRBD1, 5 bases. Germline V gene lookup returns CDR1 SGHDN and CDR2 FVKESK. Trimming stripped 0 bases from V and 8 bases from J, with 13 bases between. This CDR3 is 14 amino acids long.

The rearrangement uses TRBV7-9 and TRBJ1-2; D gene ambiguous. Germline V CDR1 and CDR2: SEHNR, FQNEAQ (reference sequence). Trimming pared 5 bases from V and 8 bases from J, leaving 12 bases between. The CDR3 has 12 residues. CDR3 in amino acids: CASSAAGSGYTF. The DNA of the CDR3 is TGTGCCAGCAGCGCAGCGGGTAGCGGCTACACCTTC.

The CDR3, as DNA: TGTGCCAGTAGTATTAGCCGTGTTACCTCGAACACTGAAGCTTTCTTT. It encodes CASSISRVTSNTEAFF. This chain uses TRBV19 with TRBJ1-1, with D unclear. V dropped 3 bases and J dropped 1 base, with 15 bases sitting between them. The germline CDR1 and CDR2 sequences are LNHDA and SQIVND (reference sequence). The CDR3 has 16 residues. The full variable domain, its missing parts supplied by reference TRBV19 and TRBJ1-1, is DGGITQSPKYLFRKEGQNVTLSCEQNLNHDAMYWYRQDPGQGLRLIYYSQIVNDFQKGDIAEGYSVSREKKESFPLTVTSAQKNPTAFYLCASSISRVTSNTEAFFGQGTRLTVV.

The J gene is TRBJ2-7, the V gene TRBV6-2 or TRBV6-3; either TRBD1 or TRBD2 may fit D (5 bases each). V lost 0 bases to trimming and J lost 9 bases, with 18 bases between them. There are 15 residues in the CDR3. CDR1 MNHEY and CDR2 SVGEGT come from the germline V gene. In nucleotides, the CDR3 is TGTGCCAGCAGTTACTCGGGACGATCAACCTTAGGGCAGTACTTC. Amino acid sequence: CASSYSGRSTLGQYF.

The chain uses TRBV3-1 (or the pseudogene TRBV3-2) and TRBJ2-1, with D perhaps TRBD1 (5 bases). There are 14 residues in the CDR3. With 4 bases removed from V and 4 bases from J, the gap between germline ends came to 11 bases. Germline-derived CDR1 and CDR2 are LGHDT and YNNKEL (reference sequence). The CDR3 DNA is TGTGCCAGCAGCCTGAGGCAGGGATACAATGAGCAGTTCTTC. Its protein is CASSLRQGYNEQFF.

The chain employs TRBV6-5 and TRBJ2-7, with 7 bases that match TRBD1. Trimming cost V 0 bases and J 3 bases; bases outside gene matches: 5. CDR1 and CDR2 (germline): MNHEY, SVGAGI. The CDR3 runs to 15 residues. For the CDR3, the DNA is TGTGCCAGCAGTTACTCGAATAGACAGGGCTACGAGCAGTACTTC. It specifies CASSYSNRQGYEQYF.

The V gene is TRBV30, the J gene TRBJ2-4; no reliable D call. The CDR3 is made up of 14 amino acids. V was clipped by 2 bases and J by 0 bases, with 8 bases between them. In germline, CDR1 is GTSNPN, CDR2 SVGIG (reference sequence). The CDR3, as DNA: TGTGCCTGGAGTTTGAATCTAGCCAAAAACATTCAGTACTTC. Translation: CAWSLNLAKNIQYF.

The chain uses TRBV5-6 and TRBJ2-1; maybe TRBD2 (6 bases). The CDR3 length is 17 residues. V lost 4 bases to trimming and J lost 0 bases, with 17 bases between them. Germline-derived CDR1 and CDR2 are SGHDT and YYEEEE. CDR3 sequence reads: CASSPLLASSSYNEQFF. The CDR3 DNA reads as TGTGCCAGCAGCCCACTCCTAGCGTCAAGCTCCTACAATGAGCAGTTCTTC.

CDR3: CASSRNVVAGNEQYF. CDR3 bases: TGCGCCAGCAGCCGAAACGTGGTAGCGGGGAACGAGCAGTACTTC. This chain connects TRBV4-1 to TRBJ2-7, with 8 nucleotides matching TRBD2. This CDR3 has 15 amino acids. Trimming took 4 bases from V and 5 from J; bases not matched to a gene: 10. Per the germline V gene, CDR1 is MGHRA and CDR2 is YSYEKL.

This sequence joins TRBV14 and TRBJ2-7, with D unclear. Trimming removed 6 bases at V and 7 bases at J, with 10 bases between. The CDR3 is 11 residues long. The germline gives CDR1 SGHDN, CDR2 FVKESK. CDR3 protein: CASSVAGEQYF. The CDR3 region has the DNA TGTGCCAGCAGTGTAGCTGGGGAGCAGTACTTC.

The chain is built from TRBV4-1 and TRBJ2-7, with a tentative D call TRBD2 (5 bases). This CDR3 is 15 amino acids long. The V end lost 1 base, the J end lost 6 bases, and 16 bases lay between the germline ends. Per germline, CDR1 MGHRA and CDR2 YSYEKL. The CDR3 coding sequence is TGCGCCAGCAGCCAAGTTCCCCGGGGAAGCGGCGAGCAGTACTTC. This translates into CASSQVPRGSGEQYF.

CDR3 residues: CAWTGDYGYTF. CDR3 coding DNA: TGTGCCTGGACAGGGGACTATGGCTACACCTTC. The rearrangement joins TRBV30 to TRBJ1-2; D is possibly TRBD1 (6 bases). The germline V and J ends were trimmed by 4 bases and 3 bases, with 6 bases remaining between them. The CDR3 extends over 11 amino acids. Germline V gene lookup returns CDR1 GTSNPN and CDR2 SVGIG (reference sequence).

This clone showed up just once. The chain combines TRBV5-1 with TRBJ1-6; D possibly corresponds to TRBD1 (6 bases). The CDR3 is 15 amino acids. CDR1 is SGHRS and CDR2 is YFSETQ in the germline V gene. Trimming removed 4 bases at V and 9 bases at J, with 17 bases between. CDR3 loop: CASSPIQGTSSPLHF. The CDR3 DNA reads as TGCGCCAGCAGCCCGATACAGGGAACCAGTTCACCCCTCCACTTT. Together with reference TRBV5-1 and TRBJ1-6, the CDR3 gives the full variable domain: KAGVTQTPRYLIKTRGQQVTLSCSPISGHRSVSWYQQTPGQGLQFLFEYFSETQRNKGNFPGRFSGRQFSNSRSEMNVSTLELGDSALYLCASSPIQGTSSPLHFGNGTRLTVT.

This clone is judged medium-sized. The chain has TRBV15 and TRBJ1-1, with TRBD1 as a possible D gene (6 bases). Trimming left V 1 base short and J 3 bases short, with 18 bases between. CDR3 length equals 17 residues. Germline CDR1 LNHNV, CDR2 YYDKDF (reference sequence). The CDR3 is CATSRALIGGGDTEAFF. Written as DNA, the CDR3 is TGTGCCACCAGCAGAGCCCTAATTGGGGGGGGCGACACTGAAGCTTTCTTT.

This rearrangement joins TRBV2 to TRBJ2-7, with D unclear. Trimming removed 11 bases from V and 4 bases from J, with 15 bases in between. The CDR3 length is 12 residues. Germline assignment: CDR1 SNHLY and CDR2 FYNNEI. CDR3 region: CAGRGGLYEQYF. The CDR3 region has the DNA TGTGCCGGACGTGGTGGCCTGTACGAGCAGTACTTC.

V and J are TRBV6-1 and TRBJ1-5; the D is unclear. CDR3 size: 15 residues. V shed 0 bases and J shed 2 bases, with 8 bases lying between them. Germline lookup yields CDR1 MNHNS and CDR2 SASEGT. This CDR3 is CASSEARFGNQPQHF. The DNA of the CDR3 is TGTGCCAGCAGTGAAGCGCGATTTGGCAATCAGCCCCAGCATTTT.

J is TRBJ2-7 and V is TRBV7-9; D is ambiguous. Germline V gene data show CDR1 as SEHNR and CDR2 as FQNEAQ (reference sequence). CDR3 length: 11 amino acids. V dropped 5 bases and J dropped 0 bases, with 2 bases sitting between them. The CDR3 loop reads CASSHSYEQYF. Written as DNA, the CDR3 is TGTGCCAGCAGCCACTCCTACGAGCAGTACTTC.

This clone has just one count. The V call is TRBV10-1, the J call TRBJ2-7; D is ambiguous. The CDR3 length is 14 residues. CDR1 and CDR2 (germline): WNHNN, SYGVQD (reference sequence). Deletions cut 5 bases from V and 0 bases from J, with 11 bases between. CDR3 protein: CASSSRTDSYEQYF. The DNA of the CDR3 is TGCGCCAGCAGTTCTCGGACCGACTCCTACGAGCAGTACTTC.

The chain combines TRBV19 with TRBJ2-3; 8 bases are a match to TRBD2. The CDR3 runs 13 residues. CDR1 and CDR2 from the germline V gene are LNHDA and SQIVND (reference sequence). The V gene end was trimmed by 6 bases and the J gene end by 6 bases; junction bases not matched to a gene: 5. The CDR3 loop reads CASSGRAWDTQYF. The CDR3 region has the DNA TGTGCCAGTAGCGGGAGGGCCTGGGATACGCAGTATTTT.

V gene TRBV18 combines with J gene TRBJ2-1, with 11 bases aligning to TRBD2. J was trimmed by 3 bases and V by 1 base; bases with no gene match: 5. Germline values: CDR1 KGHSH, CDR2 LQKENI. The CDR3 spans 17 residues. CDR3 region: CASSPRPGLADYNEQFF. The CDR3 nucleotides read TGTGCCAGCTCACCACGGCCGGGACTAGCGGACTACAATGAGCAGTTCTTC.